The source of this T cell receptor beta chain is a study of OX40 agonist ivuxolimab in advanced cancers. Study background: Having had anti-PD-1, anti-PD-L1 or anti-CTLA-4 therapy before was allowed, and about 42% had some.

Worth noting for this clone: Its antigen is as yet unknown.

CDR3 length: 13 residues. Trimming removed 3 bases at V and 3 bases at J, with 9 bases between. CDR1 and CDR2 (germline): ENHRY, SYGVKD. Method: immunoSEQ multiplex PCR; TCRdb's copy keeps in-frame clones and lacks some. Of 25,000 to 30,000 clones in the sample, approximately 85% were seen once. Study-wide points: On average, CD8+ T cells showed a greater number of expanded clones than CD4+. At doses 0.1 to 3.0 mg/kg, CD4+ and CD8+ clones expanded.

Material: CD4+ or CD8+ T cells sorted from blood, obtained in a trial of the OX40 agonist ivuxolimab. This sequence was found in an adult with an advanced solid tumor such as melanoma, head and neck, liver or kidney cancer. The rearrangement joins TRBV10-3 to TRBJ2-7, with D maybe TRBD1 (6 bases). CDR3 DNA: TGTGCCATCAGTGATACAGGGTACTACGAGCAGTACTTC. It translates to CAISDTGYYEQYF.